This T cell receptor (beta chain) was sequenced in a study of CD8 T cells in ankylosing spondylitis. TCRdb itself ran the 5' RACE reads through MiXCR, one entry per CDR3 protein. The data show over 450,000 distinct CDR3 sequences, more than 9.5% seen once. Study-level results: Disease-associated clones were CD8+ and fairly uncommon in peripheral blood. Seemingly distinctive of ankylosing spondylitis blood was a TCR beta motif formed by eight highly homologous variants. Significant enrichment of disease-linked clones was reported in matched ankylosing spondylitis synovial fluid.

The germline V gene encodes CDR1 ENHRY and CDR2 SYGVKD. The CDR3 contains 14 residues. The ends lost 7 bases at V and 3 bases at J; junction bases unmatched: 5. Comment on this clonotype: What it binds is not known.

The chain is built from TRBV10-3 and TRBJ1-1; 10 nucleotides agree with TRBD1. The sequenced material came from blood, either unsorted or a sorted T cell fraction (not recorded which). The sequence was obtained from a male donor with ankylosing spondylitis. The CDR3 region is CAIIRQGADTEAFF. CDR3 nucleotide sequence: TGTGCCATCATTCGACAGGGGGCGGACACTGAAGCTTTCTTT.